This T cell receptor (beta chain) emerged from a study of cytomegalovirus exposure and HLA in healthy donors. The donors gave bone marrow, and they were healthy. CDR1 is LGHNA, CDR2 YNFKEQ, per germline. The CDR3 length is 16 residues. J lost 0 bases, V lost 1 base, and 6 bases had no gene match. This PCR relied on a set of 60 Vbeta primers and 13 Jbeta primers. Per the original methods: As a later analysis found, there were 70 million to 90 million unique TCR beta chains, of which some 9.9 million were shared. Profiling relied on immunoSEQ multiplex PCR, and the TCRdb table lists in-frame clones only, not all of them. V and J calls and clone size are copied from that table; D and trimming were computed from the DNA. The table gives 150,000 to 200,000 clones; the top ten clones make up approximately 0.8% of it.

Material for sequencing was PBMCs. This sequence joins TRBV4-2 and TRBJ2-7, with 7 bases matching TRBD2. The sequence was collected from a young woman in good health and CMV-seropositive. The CDR3 protein is CASSQATGGFSYEQYF. In DNA form, the CDR3 reads TGTGCCAGCAGCCAAGCGACGGGAGGATTCTCCTACGAGCAGTACTTC.